Listed below are T cell receptor beta chains from one sample, sequenced in a study of T cell changes during pregnancy in multiple sclerosis. Measured with immunoSEQ multiplex PCR; TCRdb has only the in-frame clones, and not every one. The sample yields about 51,000 clones, approximately 94% seen once. The input for sequencing was CD4+ T cells from peripheral blood mononuclear cells, taken in the second trimester of pregnancy. The receptors stem from a female donor with multiple sclerosis, enrolled in a pregnancy study. CDR3s include the opening cysteine and the closing phenylalanine or tryptophan. Fields, in order: D gene, clone size, CDR3 length, J gene, V gene, CDR3 DNA, CDR3 protein. The D gene is left open where the match is weak. Clone size is not always given. Where it is, it says once, few, many or a class for expanded clones.

d_gene: .
abundance: .
len: 14
j_gene: TRBJ2-2
v_gene: TRBV6-1
CDR3nt: TGTGCCAGCAGGGCAGGGTTGGACACCGGGGAGCTGTTTTTT
CDR3aa: CASRAGLDTGELFF

d_gene: TRBD1
abundance: .
len: 16
j_gene: TRBJ1-5
v_gene: TRBV30
CDR3nt: TGTGCCTGGGAAGGACAGGGGCAACGGAGCAATCAGCCCCAGCATTTT
CDR3aa: CAWEGQGQRSNQPQHF

d_gene: TRBD2
abundance: .
len: 14
j_gene: TRBJ2-1
v_gene: TRBV30
CDR3nt: TGTGCCTGGAGGCCGGGACTAGCTTACAATGAGCAGTTCTTC
CDR3aa: CAWRPGLAYNEQFF

d_gene: .
abundance: .
len: 11
j_gene: TRBJ1-2
v_gene: TRBV30
CDR3nt: TGTGCCCCCGATCTAGTGGATGGCTACACCTTC
CDR3aa: CAPDLVDGYTF

d_gene: .
abundance: .
len: 10
j_gene: TRBJ2-1
v_gene: TRBV30
CDR3nt: TGTGCCTGGAAGAGGAATGAGCAGTTCTTC
CDR3aa: CAWKRNEQFF

d_gene: .
abundance: .
len: 16
j_gene: TRBJ2-1
v_gene: TRBV5-4
CDR3nt: TGTGCCAGCAGCTTGGCCCGCGGAGGGACCTACAATGAGCAGTTCTTC
CDR3aa: CASSLARGGTYNEQFF

d_gene: .
abundance: .
len: 14
j_gene: TRBJ1-1
v_gene: TRBV5-4
CDR3nt: TGTGCCAGCAGCTTGCCCGGTCCGTTAGTTGAAGCTTTCTTT
CDR3aa: CASSLPGPLVEAFF

d_gene: .
abundance: .
len: 15
j_gene: TRBJ2-1
v_gene: TRBV9
CDR3nt: TGTGCCAGCAGCCGCACCGGGACTCCCTACAATGAGCAGTTCTTC
CDR3aa: CASSRTGTPYNEQFF

d_gene: .
abundance: .
len: 15
j_gene: TRBJ1-5
v_gene: TRBV6-1
CDR3nt: TGTGCCAGCAGCGAGGGATGGGGAAGCAATCAGCCCCAGCATTTT
CDR3aa: CASSEGWGSNQPQHF

d_gene: TRBD2
abundance: .
len: 14
j_gene: TRBJ2-5
v_gene: TRBV10-3
CDR3nt: TGTGCCATCAGTGGGGAGGGACTAGTGGAGACCCAGTACTTC
CDR3aa: CAISGEGLVETQYF

d_gene: .
abundance: .
len: 14
j_gene: TRBJ1-1
v_gene: TRBV7-8
CDR3nt: TGTGCCAGCAGCTTTCAGGGGCGGAACACTGAAGCTTTCTTT
CDR3aa: CASSFQGRNTEAFF

d_gene: TRBD1
abundance: .
len: 14
j_gene: TRBJ1-2
v_gene: TRBV15
CDR3nt: TGTGCCACCAGCAGAGCCGACAGGGGCTATGGCTACACCTTC
CDR3aa: CATSRADRGYGYTF

d_gene: .
abundance: .
len: 13
j_gene: TRBJ2-7
v_gene: TRBV7-3
CDR3nt: TGTGCCAGCACCCTTCACTTCTCCTACGAGCAGTACTTC
CDR3aa: CASTLHFSYEQYF

d_gene: TRBD2
abundance: .
len: 18
j_gene: TRBJ2-1
v_gene: TRBV7-3
CDR3nt: TGTGCCAGCAGCCCCAAAGTTCGGGGACTAGCAATTAACAATGAGCAGTTCTTC
CDR3aa: CASSPKVRGLAINNEQFF

d_gene: .
abundance: .
len: 15
j_gene: TRBJ1-5
v_gene: TRBV9
CDR3nt: TGTGCCAGCAGCGTAGATCCGAGGTTGAATCAGCCCCAGCATTTT
CDR3aa: CASSVDPRLNQPQHF

d_gene: .
abundance: .
len: 17
j_gene: TRBJ2-2
v_gene: TRBV19
CDR3nt: TGTGCCAGTAGTATACACAGGGTAACGCCGAACACCGGGGAGCTGTTTTTT
CDR3aa: CASSIHRVTPNTGELFF

d_gene: .
abundance: .
len: 15
j_gene: TRBJ2-3
v_gene: TRBV6-6
CDR3nt: TGTGCCAGCACCTACAGGGGGGGGGCTCCAGATACGCAGTATTTT
CDR3aa: CASTYRGGAPDTQYF

d_gene: TRBD1
abundance: .
len: 17
j_gene: TRBJ1-1
v_gene: TRBV14
CDR3nt: TGTGCCAGCAGCCGGTTGACAGGGGGGGGTTTGGACACTGAAGCTTTCTTT
CDR3aa: CASSRLTGGGLDTEAFF

d_gene: .
abundance: .
len: 12
j_gene: TRBJ2-2
v_gene: TRBV11-2
CDR3nt: TGTGCCAGCAGCTTAGACCTCGGGGAGCTGTTTTTT
CDR3aa: CASSLDLGELFF

d_gene: .
abundance: .
len: 13
j_gene: TRBJ1-5
v_gene: TRBV6-1
CDR3nt: TGTGCCAGCAGTGGGGGGCGGCGACAGCCCCAGCATTTT
CDR3aa: CASSGGRRQPQHF

d_gene: .
abundance: .
len: 13
j_gene: TRBJ2-5
v_gene: TRBV7-3
CDR3nt: TGTGCCAGCAGCTTAATACAGGAAGAGACCCAGTACTTC
CDR3aa: CASSLIQEETQYF

d_gene: TRBD2
abundance: .
len: 16
j_gene: TRBJ2-5
v_gene: TRBV7-2
CDR3nt: TGTGCCAGCAGCCGGACTAGCGGGGCCAATGCAGAGACCCAGTACTTC
CDR3aa: CASSRTSGANAETQYF

d_gene: TRBD2
abundance: .
len: 14
j_gene: TRBJ2-3
v_gene: TRBV6-6
CDR3nt: TGTGCCAGCAGCCCGACGGGGGGGCCAGATACGCAGTATTTT
CDR3aa: CASSPTGGPDTQYF

d_gene: .
abundance: .
len: 16
j_gene: TRBJ2-3
v_gene: TRBV6-6
CDR3nt: TGTGCCAGCAGTCCACGACCGGGGGACCCCACAGATACGCAGTATTTT
CDR3aa: CASSPRPGDPTDTQYF

d_gene: .
abundance: .
len: 19
j_gene: TRBJ1-3
v_gene: TRBV4-3
CDR3nt: TGCGCCAGCAGCCAAGATGTGTTCGGGTCGGTAAGCTCTGGAAACACCATATATTTT
CDR3aa: CASSQDVFGSVSSGNTIYF

d_gene: .
abundance: .
len: 13
j_gene: TRBJ2-5
v_gene: TRBV18
CDR3nt: TGTGCCAGCTCACCAGGGCCGGTGGAGACCCAGTACTTC
CDR3aa: CASSPGPVETQYF

d_gene: .
abundance: .
len: 17
j_gene: TRBJ2-2
v_gene: TRBV9
CDR3nt: TGTGCCAGCGGGCTTCGGGGAACGCGTTCAGGCACCGGGGAGCTGTTTTTT
CDR3aa: CASGLRGTRSGTGELFF

d_gene: TRBD2
abundance: once
len: 17
j_gene: TRBJ2-3
v_gene: TRBV4-3
CDR3nt: TGCGCCAGCAGCCCCCGCACCCCTAGCGGGGTTCCAGATACGCAGTATTTT
CDR3aa: CASSPRTPSGVPDTQYF

d_gene: TRBD1
abundance: few
len: 12
j_gene: TRBJ2-4
v_gene: TRBV2
CDR3nt: TGTGCCAGCAGTAGGACAGGGGACATTCAGTACTTC
CDR3aa: CASSRTGDIQYF

d_gene: TRBD2
abundance: .
len: 15
j_gene: TRBJ2-5
v_gene: TRBV5-4
CDR3nt: TGTGCCAGCAGCTTACTAGCGGGAGGCCAAGAGACCCAGTACTTC
CDR3aa: CASSLLAGGQETQYF

d_gene: TRBD1
abundance: .
len: 14
j_gene: TRBJ1-5
v_gene: TRBV7-2
CDR3nt: TGTGCCAGCAGCTTAGAAGGAGGACAGGGAAGAATGCATTTT
CDR3aa: CASSLEGGQGRMHF